This T cell receptor beta chain was retrieved from a study of blood T cell repertoires in COVID-19 (dated by TCRdb to 2020 to 2021). About the study as a whole: Collaborator samples came from the United States, Italy and Spain and covered acute and convalescent phases of COVID-19. The material from the prospective study consisted of cDNA or gDNA derived from T cells, B-cell-depleted T cells, or PBMCs. The sample metadata nearly always contained a de-identified subject ID, COVID-19 status, age in years and sex. The samples were drawn from two sources: the first 160 participants of the ongoing ImmuneRACE study, and 1,000 to 1,500 subjects contributed by 6 global collaborators. The repertoires were released in a freely available public database intended as a resource for research on the immune response to SARS-CoV-2. The dataset comprised deeply sampled blood TCRbeta repertoires from subjects exposed to, actively infected with, or recovered from COVID-19. Where available, HLA class I and class II types were obtained from metadata supplied by the sample provider rather than from assay-based typing. What the study reported, not specific to this receptor: The amount of clinical and demographic metadata varied by source and participant and was provided uncurated.

There are 13 amino acids in the CDR3, from cysteine to phenylalanine inclusive. The sequence is cut down to CDR3 DNA, 39 bases in frame from base 1. From the germline V gene, CDR1 is ENHRY and CDR2 is SYGVKD. The junction carries 14 bases between V and J, which are trimmed by 10 bases and 4 bases respectively. In regard to this clone: The specificity of this receptor is unknown. No base-level quality is on record; no much larger clone is a single base apart.

The immunoSEQ Assay, a bias-controlled multiplex PCR, was used to amplify TCRbeta CDR3 regions from genomic DNA. As for the original processing: Nucleated cell counts per sample were estimated from amplification of reference gene primers within the assay. To quantify the absolute abundance of each unique TCRbeta CDR3 rearrangement, sequence reads were collapsed and filtered. For each sample, productive Simpson clonality was calculated as the square root of Simpson's diversity index across productive rearrangements. TCRdb limited this immuneACCESS table to in-frame rearrangements with V and J called. A share of clones is missing; checked studies link under half to unresolved V genes, and the rest is unexplained. V and J calls and clone size follow that table, whereas D and trimming were derived from the DNA. Within this sample are about 120,000 clones, with 65% to 90% of them counted one time only. 9.5% to 13% of the sample is held by the ten biggest clonotypes.

Whole blood was collected in K2EDTA tubes by collaborating institutions according to the institutions' own protocols. For TCRbeta analysis, collaborators shipped samples as frozen whole blood, isolated PBMCs, or DNA extracted from either of those sample types. The sample consisted of peripheral blood. The chain is made from TRBV10-3 and TRBJ1-3, with a tentative D gene TRBD1 over 6 matching bases. The receptor was derived from a man older than 75 with acute or convalescent COVID-19. The bases are TGTGCCACTACAGGGAATTCCGGAAACACCATATATTTT. Its protein product is CATTGNSGNTIYF.